This entry lists 2 T cell receptor beta chains sequenced from one sample in a study of blood T cell repertoires in COVID-19. Sequencing was performed with immunoSEQ multiplex PCR; in TCRdb, only in-frame clones are kept and a portion is missing. The data show some 93,000 clones, 75% to 90% seen once. The material sequenced was peripheral blood. Receptor source: a man in his sixties with acute or convalescent COVID-19.

The chain joins TRBV6-2 or TRBV6-3 to TRBJ2-7; TRBD1 matches 8 bases. This CDR3 region has 16 residues. Germline loops: CDR1 MNHEY, CDR2 SVGEGT. After removal of 0 bases from V and 8 bases from J, the junction contained 12 bases not matched to a gene. This CDR3 is CASSYSSGTGFGKQYF. The CDR3 region has the DNA TGTGCCAGCAGTTACTCATCCGGGACAGGCTTTGGTAAGCAGTACTTC.

The chain combines TRBV5-4 with TRBJ1-4, with TRBD1 matching 12 bases. The CDR3 has 19 amino acids. Looked up from germline, CDR1 is SGHNT and CDR2 is YYREEE (reference sequence). Trimming at V came to 4 bases and at J to 2 bases, leaving 12 bases not matched to a gene. The DNA of the CDR3 is TGTGCCAGCAGCCCGAGGCCCGGGACAGGGGGCGCGACTAATGAAAAACTGTTTTTT. As protein: CASSPRPGTGGATNEKLFF. The variable domain in full, with the rest retrieved from reference TRBV5-4 and TRBJ1-4, is ETGVTQSPTHLIKTRGQQVTLRCSSQSGHNTVSWYQQALGQGPQFIFQYYREEENGRGNFPPRFSGLQFPNYSSELNVNALELDDSALYLCASSPRPGTGGATNEKLFFGSGTQLSVL.